These T cell receptor beta chains were read from a single sample in a study of memory CD4+ T cells and cytomegalovirus serostatus. Only in-frame clones appear in the TCRdb table, and some are missing; sequencing was by immunoSEQ multiplex PCR. This table has about 75,000 clones, just under 80% appearing once. The sequenced sample consisted of memory CD4+ T cells from blood. These receptor sequences come from an adult in good health and CMV-seropositive. Each CDR3 is given with its conserved first and last residue. A D gene is named only where the DNA matches it firmly. Size is stated for part of the rows, as once, few or many counts, or as a class when the clone is expanded.

j_gene: TRBJ1-2
v_gene: TRBV19
abundance: medium-sized
d_gene: -
CDR3nt: TGTGCCAGTAGTATTGGCTGGGAGTCTGGCTACACCTTC
CDR3aa: CASSIGWESGYTF

j_gene: TRBJ1-2
v_gene: TRBV20-1
abundance: few
d_gene: TRBD1
CDR3nt: TGCAGTGCCGACAGGGGCTATGGCTACACCTTC
CDR3aa: CSADRGYGYTF

j_gene: TRBJ1-1
v_gene: TRBV7-9
abundance: few
d_gene: TRBD1
CDR3nt: TGTGCCAGCAGCTACTCGGGACAGGGGAACACTGAAGCTTTCTTT
CDR3aa: CASSYSGQGNTEAFF

j_gene: TRBJ2-3
v_gene: TRBV5-1
abundance: -
d_gene: -
CDR3nt: TGCGCCAGCAGTCCGGATGGTCGGGTCACAGATACGCAGTATTTT
CDR3aa: CASSPDGRVTDTQYF

j_gene: TRBJ1-6
v_gene: TRBV28
abundance: -
d_gene: -
CDR3nt: TGTGCCAGCAGTGTTGCGTCCTATAATTCACCCCTCCACTTT
CDR3aa: CASSVASYNSPLHF

j_gene: TRBJ2-7
v_gene: TRBV28
abundance: -
d_gene: -
CDR3nt: TGTGCCAGCAGCTTCGTGAATGGGCAGTACTTC
CDR3aa: CASSFVNGQYF

j_gene: TRBJ1-1
v_gene: TRBV2
abundance: few
d_gene: -
CDR3nt: TGTGCCAGCAAAGGGGTTCGGAACACTGAAGCTTTCTTT
CDR3aa: CASKGVRNTEAFF

j_gene: TRBJ2-3
v_gene: TRBV11-2
abundance: -
d_gene: -
CDR3nt: TGTGCCAGCAGCTGGGCCTTGGGGAGTGCAGATACGCAGTATTTT
CDR3aa: CASSWALGSADTQYF

j_gene: TRBJ1-4
v_gene: TRBV7-2
abundance: -
d_gene: -
CDR3nt: TGTGCCAGCAGCCCGCAGTCGGCAACTAATGAAAAACTGTTTTTT
CDR3aa: CASSPQSATNEKLFF

j_gene: TRBJ1-1
v_gene: TRBV11-3
abundance: -
d_gene: -
CDR3nt: TGTGCCAGCAGCTTAGCGACGGAGGACACTGAAGCTTTCTTT
CDR3aa: CASSLATEDTEAFF

j_gene: TRBJ2-1
v_gene: TRBV27
abundance: -
d_gene: TRBD2
CDR3nt: TGTGCCAGCAGTTTAGCGGGAGGGGCCCAGTTCTTC
CDR3aa: CASSLAGGAQFF

j_gene: TRBJ1-2
v_gene: TRBV7-2
abundance: medium-sized
d_gene: TRBD1
CDR3nt: TGTGCCAGCAGCTCCTTGGGGGACAGGGGCCGCTATGGCTACACCTTC
CDR3aa: CASSSLGDRGRYGYTF

j_gene: TRBJ2-7
v_gene: TRBV6-5
abundance: -
d_gene: -
CDR3nt: TGTGCCAGCAGTTACTCGGCCAGGAGCTCCGGCTACGAGCAGTACTTC
CDR3aa: CASSYSARSSGYEQYF

j_gene: TRBJ1-2
v_gene: TRBV29-1
abundance: -
d_gene: TRBD1
CDR3nt: TGCAGCGTTGAAGCTGTAGCCGGGACAGGGAGGGGCTACACCTTC
CDR3aa: CSVEAVAGTGRGYTF

j_gene: TRBJ2-3
v_gene: TRBV29-1
abundance: few
d_gene: TRBD1
CDR3nt: TGCACCTTCACCGGGACAGGGGCAGATACGCAGTATTTT
CDR3aa: CTFTGTGADTQYF

j_gene: TRBJ1-1
v_gene: TRBV29-1
abundance: -
d_gene: -
CDR3nt: TGCAGCGTGCCGGCAGACATGAACACTGAAGCTTTCTTT
CDR3aa: CSVPADMNTEAFF

j_gene: TRBJ2-3
v_gene: TRBV11-2
abundance: -
d_gene: -
CDR3nt: TGTGCCAGCAGCTTAGTCGGAGGGGATACGCAGTATTTT
CDR3aa: CASSLVGGDTQYF

j_gene: TRBJ2-5
v_gene: TRBV30
abundance: -
d_gene: -
CDR3nt: TGTGCCTGGAGAGAGGGAGCTGGGGAGACCCAGTACTTC
CDR3aa: CAWREGAGETQYF

j_gene: TRBJ1-2
v_gene: TRBV9
abundance: -
d_gene: -
CDR3nt: TGTGCCAGCAGCCTACAGGGTGGTTATGGCTACACCTTC
CDR3aa: CASSLQGGYGYTF

j_gene: TRBJ1-1
v_gene: TRBV27
abundance: few
d_gene: -
CDR3nt: TGTGCCAGCAGTTTCCAGACAACCAAGATTGGGAACACTGAAGCTTTCTTT
CDR3aa: CASSFQTTKIGNTEAFF

j_gene: TRBJ1-2
v_gene: TRBV6-6
abundance: few
d_gene: -
CDR3nt: TGTGCCAGCCGTACAACTGAGGAGGGCTACACCTTC
CDR3aa: CASRTTEEGYTF

j_gene: TRBJ1-4
v_gene: TRBV19
abundance: -
d_gene: -
CDR3nt: TGTGCCAGTAGTGCGTATGAAAAGCTGTTTTTT
CDR3aa: CASSAYEKLFF

j_gene: TRBJ1-4
v_gene: TRBV5-1
abundance: -
d_gene: -
CDR3nt: TGCGCCAGCAGCCAAGACATTAATGAAAAACTGTTTTTT
CDR3aa: CASSQDINEKLFF

j_gene: TRBJ2-5
v_gene: TRBV5-8
abundance: -
d_gene: TRBD1
CDR3nt: TGTGCCAGCAGCACCGCCGGGACAGGGGATTTGGGTGAGACCCAGTACTTC
CDR3aa: CASSTAGTGDLGETQYF

j_gene: TRBJ1-5
v_gene: TRBV18
abundance: -
d_gene: -
CDR3nt: TGTGCCAGCTCACCACAGGGCAATCAGCCCCAGCATTTT
CDR3aa: CASSPQGNQPQHF

j_gene: TRBJ2-5
v_gene: TRBV27
abundance: -
d_gene: -
CDR3nt: TGTGCCAGCAGTTATGGGGGGGAGACCCAGTACTTC
CDR3aa: CASSYGGETQYF

j_gene: TRBJ1-3
v_gene: TRBV10-1
abundance: -
d_gene: -
CDR3nt: TGCGCCAGCTCCGAAGGGGCTTACGGAAACACCATATATTTT
CDR3aa: CASSEGAYGNTIYF

j_gene: TRBJ2-7
v_gene: TRBV2
abundance: once
d_gene: -
CDR3nt: TGTGCCAGCAGTGAAGAACAGGCCTACGAGCAGTACTTC
CDR3aa: CASSEEQAYEQYF

j_gene: TRBJ2-7
v_gene: TRBV30
abundance: -
d_gene: TRBD2
CDR3nt: TGTGCCTGGAGTGTTACTCCCGGGGGGAGCGAGCAGTACTTC
CDR3aa: CAWSVTPGGSEQYF

j_gene: TRBJ1-5
v_gene: TRBV6-5
abundance: -
d_gene: -
CDR3nt: TGTGCCAGCAGGAGGGGGGGCAATCAGCCCCAGCATTTT
CDR3aa: CASRRGGNQPQHF

j_gene: TRBJ1-5
v_gene: TRBV30
abundance: -
d_gene: -
CDR3nt: TGTGCCTGGAGTGGGCTGGGGGGGTCTCGCCAGCCCCAGCATTTT
CDR3aa: CAWSGLGGSRQPQHF